The following is a TCR beta chain sequence with its context. This clone occurred once. Its antigen is still unknown. No base-level quality is on record; no much larger clone is a single base apart. The entry originates in a study of a mutant IDH1 vaccine in newly diagnosed glioma (dated by TCRdb to the early 2020s). Describing the broader study: Across visits V03 through V10, patients got a total of eight vaccinations, given in weeks 1, 3, 5, 7, 11, 15, 19 and 23. Vaccination began 4-6 weeks after radiotherapy alone, or alongside temozolomide cycles in the chemotherapy-containing groups. The roughly 33 treated patients were roughly 62% male and roughly 40% female, with a mean age of approximately 38 years. Before enrollment, most patients had been given radiochemotherapy with temozolomide as standard therapy, while the rest had received either radiotherapy alone or temozolomide alone. Six visits were used for peripheral blood collection: V03 (baseline), V05, V07, V10, V12 and V13. Longitudinal TCRB deep sequencing was done for 25 to 30 treated patients, wherever samples were available for exploratory analyses.

To prepare the library, the immunoSEQ multiplex PCR assay was applied. Following the manufacturer's protocol, the hsTCRB Kit was used to amplify rearranged TCR beta chain sequences. TCRB libraries were sequenced on an Illumina MiSeq. The paper's processing steps were these. The kit vendor's proprietary platform handled demultiplexing, trimming and gene mapping. As stored in TCRdb, this immuneACCESS dataset retains in-frame rearrangements with V and J assigned. A fraction of the clones does not appear; measured against another copy, unresolved V genes explain less than half of the discrepancy, and the remainder lacks a known reason. V, J and clone size derive from that table, while D and trimming were established from the DNA sequence. This sample holds some 27,000 clones; roughly 80% were observed only once. Together, the top ten hold roughly 18% of the sample. Here is what the overall study found, with its caveats: Selection of PBMC samples for TCRB deep sequencing was based on availability. No apparent relationship was observed between pseudoprogression and alterations in the top peripheral T cell clonotypes detected by TCRB sequencing. According to the authors, sample limitations meant that analyses of patient blood samples could not be reproduced. Immune responses induced by the vaccine were seen in roughly 92% of patients across multiple MHC alleles.

V loses 4 bases at its end and J loses 2 bases; junction bases beyond the gene matches: 7. The germline V gene provides CDR1 MGHRA and CDR2 YSYEKL. The CDR3 measures 15 amino acids from cysteine to phenylalanine. Only CDR3 DNA is held: 45 bases, read in frame from base 1. The time point label for this specimen denotes: week 23, last vaccination. Each vaccine dose, consisting of 300 ug of a 20-mer mutant IDH1 peptide in Montanide, was administered subcutaneously with topical imiquimod. All donors had newly diagnosed IDH1-mutant astrocytomas of WHO grade 3 or 4 that showed loss of nuclear ATRX. The samples were drawn from NOA16, a multicentre, single-arm, open-label phase I trial in Germany that tested a mutant IDH1 peptide vaccine in humans for the first time. Genomic DNA for TCRB sequencing was extracted from EDTA blood using the DNeasy Blood and Tissue Kit.

This receptor chain uses TRBV4-1 and TRBJ2-7; 8 middle bases align to TRBD2. Sequencing used PBMCs, obtained from a glioma patient whose treatment included an IDH1 peptide vaccine. This sequence was found in a woman aged 25 to 39 with glioma. The CDR3 protein sequence reads: CASSPGLAVAYEQYF. The sequenced DNA is TGCGCCAGCAGCCCCGGACTAGCAGTCGCCTACGAGCAGTACTTC.